This entry lists 12 T cell receptor beta chains sequenced from one sample in a study of blood T cells in healthy people across ages. It was with a sample-barcoded 5' primer and a J-beta primer mix that a second PCR of about 7 to 12 cycles was run. TCRdb re-derived calls from the 5' RACE reads in MiXCR, one entry per CDR3 protein. The sample comprises about 1.5 million distinct CDR3 sequences, roughly 40% of which are singletons, and under 8% rests with the top ten. Source material: blood. These receptors all come from a woman aged 18-35 years in good health.

The rearrangement links TRBV6-5 to TRBJ2-1; TRBD1 is a possible D gene (7 bases). CDR3 length: 15 residues. Trimming left V 2 bases short and J 6 bases short, with 14 bases between. The germline V gene has CDR1 MNHEY and CDR2 SVGAGI. In nucleotides, the CDR3 is TGTGCCAGCAGTTACCGCGGGACAGTCTCCAATGAGCAGTTCTTC. Encoded protein: CASSYRGTVSNEQFF.

J is TRBJ2-5 and V is TRBV21-1; TRBD1 is taken as the D call from the table, unchecked against the DNA. TRBV21-1 is a pseudogene segment. The CDR3 is made up of 17 amino acids. DNA of the CDR3: TGTGCCAGCAGCAATTTCCCGGGACAGCGGTACCAAGAGACCCAGTACTTC. Translation gives CASSNFPGQRYQETQYF.

This clonotype was counted only a few times. It may be a read error: a sequence one base away is much more abundant. J is TRBJ2-5 and V is TRBV2; 8 nucleotides align to TRBD1. The CDR3 loop spans 13 amino acids. Looked up from germline, CDR1 is SNHLY and CDR2 is FYNNEI. Trimming removed 5 bases from V and 6 bases from J; junction bases left unmatched: 5. The CDR3 nucleotides read TGTGCCAGCAGTCGGGACAGGCAAAAGACCCAGTACTTC. It translates to CASSRDRQKTQYF.

This clonotype was seen a single time. CDR3 region: CASSFPAGTGGVRSPLHF. The CDR3 coding sequence is TGTGCCAGCAGCTTTCCCGCCGGGACAGGGGGCGTGAGGTCACCCCTCCACTTT. The chain joins TRBV6-1 to TRBJ1-6, with 12 bases aligning to TRBD1. Trimming removed 6 bases from V and 10 bases from J; junction bases left unmatched: 16. Germline V gene data show CDR1 as MNHNS and CDR2 as SASEGT. The CDR3 is 18 amino acids.

This clonotype came up a few times. The J gene is TRBJ2-1, the V gene TRBV12-3 or TRBV12-4; possibly TRBD1 for D (5 bases). CDR3 length: 14 amino acids. V gave up 4 bases and J gave up 5 bases, with 12 bases separating them. CDR3 residues: CASSSDSLNNEQFF. The CDR3 DNA reads TGTGCCAGCAGTTCTGACAGCCTCAACAATGAGCAGTTCTTC.

The chain carries TRBV5-1 and TRBJ2-1; D uncertain. The CDR3 runs to 14 residues. The V end was cut by 4 bases, the J end by 1 base, with 9 bases between. Germline V gene lookup returns CDR1 SGHRS and CDR2 YFSETQ. The CDR3 sequence: CASSIWESYNEQFF. The DNA of the CDR3 is TGCGCCAGCAGCATCTGGGAATCCTACAATGAGCAGTTCTTC. Full variable domain (outside the CDR3, taken from reference TRBV5-1 and TRBJ2-1): KAGVTQTPRYLIKTRGQQVTLSCSPISGHRSVSWYQQTPGQGLQFLFEYFSETQRNKGNFPGRFSGRQFSNSRSEMNVSTLELGDSALYLCASSIWESYNEQFFGPGTRLTVL.

This chain connects TRBV28 to TRBJ2-1; D remains ambiguous. The J call may be incorrect, as the DNA end agrees better with TRBJ2-7. This CDR3 has 16 residues. Germline-derived CDR1 and CDR2 are MDHEN and SYDVKM. The DNA for the CDR3 is TGTGCCAGCAGCCTCACATCCCAGAGCTCCTACAATGAGCAGTACTTC. Translation gives CASSLTSQSSYNEQYF.

This clonotype was detected only a few times. This rearrangement joins TRBV7-2 to TRBJ2-5; no definite D call. V gave up 1 base and J gave up 1 base, with 7 bases separating them. The CDR3 has 14 amino acids. The V gene's germline CDR1 is SGHTA and CDR2 FQGNSA. CDR3 in DNA: TGTGCCAGCAGCTTAGTGCCAAGCCAAGAGACCCAGTACTTC. It yields the protein CASSLVPSQETQYF. The whole variable domain, remainder taken from reference TRBV7-2 and TRBJ2-5, is GAGVSQSPSNKVTEKGKDVELRCDPISGHTALYWYRQSLGQGLEFLIYFQGNSAPDKSGLPSDRFSAERTGGSVSTLTIQRTQQEDSAVYLCASSLVPSQETQYFGPGTRLLVL.

The chain couples TRBV24-1 to TRBJ2-1; TRBD2 might be the D (6 bases). V gave up 4 bases and J gave up 9 bases, with 12 bases separating them. Germline lookup yields CDR1 KGHDR and CDR2 SFDVKD. The CDR3 runs 13 residues. This chain's CDR3 is CATSDSTEGEQFF. The DNA for the CDR3 is TGTGCCACCAGTGACTCGACGGAGGGTGAGCAGTTCTTC.

This chain links TRBV5-6 with TRBJ2-1, with 12 bases aligning to TRBD2. This CDR3 region has 18 residues. V shed 1 base and J 2 bases; nucleotides not matched to a gene: 7. Germline CDR1 reads SGHDT; CDR2 reads YYEEEE. Written as DNA, the CDR3 is TGTGCCAGCAGCTTGCTTCTAGCGGGGGGGCTGGCCTACAATGAGCAGTTCTTC. Its protein product is CASSLLLAGGLAYNEQFF.

This clonotype was observed a few times. The chain recombines TRBV4-1 with TRBJ2-5; D is ambiguous. This CDR3 is 13 amino acids long. Germline-derived CDR1 and CDR2 are MGHRA and YSYEKL. Trimming shortened V by 3 bases and J by 5 bases, and 10 bases separated the two germline ends. The CDR3 reads CASSQQAEETQYF. The CDR3 nucleotides read TGCGCCAGCAGCCAGCAGGCGGAGGAGACCCAGTACTTC.

About this clonotype: One end of the junction varies from germline; a read error may be responsible. The rearrangement links TRBV7-9 to TRBJ1-2; 9 bases align to TRBD1. From germline, CDR1 is SEHNR and CDR2 FQNEAQ (reference sequence). The CDR3 runs 15 residues. The CDR3 DNA reads as TGTGCCTGCAGCCCGGGACAGGGACCCTCCTATGGCTACACCTTC. Translation: CACSPGQGPSYGYTF.